Below are 11 T cell receptor beta chains sequenced from a single sample in a study of CD8+ T cells in alopecia areata. Extracted from the samples, RNA was reverse transcribed into cDNA to serve as the sequencing template. The table came from immunoSEQ multiplex PCR; TCRdb's copy has only in-frame clones and leaves some out. This table holds about 220,000 clones, more than 45% found once. Treatment meaning: oral pan-JAK inhibitor, 5-10 mg twice daily. Sample: CD4+ T cells sorted from blood, taken at week 4, from a patient treated with tofacitinib. The receptors come from a human donor with alopecia areata.

V and J are TRBV9 and TRBJ1-1, with no clear D. CDR1 and CDR2 (germline): SGDLS, YYNGEE. Trimming cost V 3 bases and J 6 bases, with 9 bases left between them. The CDR3 spans 12 residues. CDR3 DNA: TGTGCCAGCAGCGAATACGTTGCTGAAGCTTTCTTT. Residues: CASSEYVAEAFF.

The J gene is TRBJ1-2, the V gene TRBV28; D is perhaps TRBD1 (5 bases). This CDR3 has 12 amino acids. Per the germline V gene, CDR1 is MDHEN and CDR2 is SYDVKM. Trimming took 7 bases from V and 8 from J, leaving 14 bases between them. CDR3 residues: CASTAGVIGYTF. DNA for the CDR3: TGTGCCAGCACCGCGGGGGTAATCGGCTACACCTTC.

The chain couples TRBV9 to TRBJ2-5; D unresolved. The germline V gene has CDR1 SGDLS and CDR2 YYNGEE. This CDR3 has 15 amino acids. V was shortened by 0 bases and J by 1 base, with 10 bases between the two germline ends. DNA of the CDR3: TGTGCCAGCAGCGTAGCAGGTTTGACCCAAGAGACCCAGTACTTC. Protein sequence: CASSVAGLTQETQYF. The complete variable domain, with remaining parts taken from reference TRBV9 and TRBJ2-5, reads DSGVTQTPKHLITATGQRVTLRCSPRSGDLSVYWYQQSLDQGLQFLIQYYNGEERAKGNILERFSAQQFPDLHSELNLSSLELGDSALYFCASSVAGLTQETQYFGPGTRLLVL.

The chain uses TRBV2 and TRBJ2-5, with D hard to call. Germline lookup yields CDR1 SNHLY and CDR2 FYNNEI. The CDR3 extends over 12 amino acids. V lost 7 bases, J lost 2 bases, and 8 bases lay in between. CDR3 amino acids: CASTRRQETQYF. CDR3 DNA: TGTGCCAGCACGAGACGGCAAGAGACCCAGTACTTC.

V is TRBV29-1 and J is TRBJ1-2; unclear D gene. The germline gives CDR1 SQVTM, CDR2 ANQGSEA. V lost 3 bases and J lost 7, with 18 bases in between. The CDR3 contains 14 residues. This CDR3 reads CSVDLLLAGFGYTF. For the CDR3, the DNA is TGCAGCGTTGATCTCCTACTGGCGGGTTTTGGCTACACCTTC.

This clone was seen only a few times. The gene calls are TRBV9 and TRBJ1-1, with a possible D match to TRBD1 (5 bases). Trimming took 3 bases from V and 3 from J, leaving 18 bases between them. The CDR3 has 16 amino acids. The germline gives CDR1 SGDLS, CDR2 YYNGEE. CDR3 bases: TGTGCCAGCAGCGCAATACCCCACGGGGGATACACTGAAGCTTTCTTT. Translated: CASSAIPHGGYTEAFF.

The DNA for the CDR3 is TGTGCCAGCAGCATCACTAGCGGGGGAAACACAGATACGCAGTATTTT. Translated, it gives CASSITSGGNTDTQYF. The chain links TRBV7-2 to TRBJ2-3; 11 positions agree with TRBD2. The V gene's germline CDR1 is SGHTA and CDR2 FQGNSA. This CDR3 contains 16 residues. J was trimmed by 2 bases and V by 5 bases; bases with no gene match: 6.

This clone appeared a few times. The V and J genes are TRBV6-5 and TRBJ2-3, with D perhaps given as TRBD1 or TRBD2 (6 bases each). Trimming removed 5 bases from V and 2 bases from J, with 11 bases in between. CDR1 and CDR2 from the germline V gene are MNHEY and SVGAGI. The length of the CDR3 is 14 residues. The CDR3 sequence is CASSAGQPTDTQYF. In DNA, the CDR3 is TGTGCCAGCAGTGCGGGACAACCCACAGATACGCAGTATTTT.

The chain joins TRBV29-1 to TRBJ2-1; D not resolved. Germline V CDR1 and CDR2: SQVTM, ANQGSEA. The CDR3 spans 14 residues. V lost 5 bases to trimming and J lost 7 bases, with 18 bases between them. The CDR3 loop is CSVHESVVQNEQFF. CDR3 DNA sequence: TGCAGCGTTCATGAATCGGTAGTTCAAAATGAGCAGTTCTTC.

The gene calls are TRBV5-1 and TRBJ1-2; D gene unclear. V was cut by 4 bases and J by 2 bases, with 6 bases left in between. Germline CDR1 reads SGHRS; CDR2 reads YFSETQ. This CDR3 region has 12 residues. DNA of the CDR3: TGCGCCAGCAGCGGCCAGAACTATGGCTACACCTTC. It translates to CASSGQNYGYTF.

The chain links TRBV7-2 to TRBJ2-5; possible D gene TRBD1, 5 bases. The germline V gene encodes CDR1 SGHTA and CDR2 FQGNSA. Deletions cut 3 bases from V and 1 base from J, with 9 bases between. CDR3 length: 14 amino acids. The CDR3 loop is CASSFTGSQETQYF. CDR3 coding DNA: TGTGCCAGCAGCTTCACAGGAAGCCAAGAGACCCAGTACTTC.